The table lists the clone carrying this T cell receptor (beta chain) with a count of one. With V trimmed by 5 bases and J by 0 bases, 8 bases remained unmatched. The CDR3 has 16 amino acids. CDR1 is MNHEY, CDR2 SMNVEV, per germline (reference sequence). Across about two dozen US areas, participants ranged in age from about 18 to 90 years. The sample belongs to a study of blood T cell repertoires in COVID-19. Study-wide context: Sites across the United States, Italy and Spain contributed samples from acute and convalescent COVID-19. PBMCs, B-cell-depleted T cells, or T cells were the source of the cDNA or gDNA that made up the material.

Data came from immunoSEQ multiplex PCR; TCRdb stores just in-frame clones and leaves some out. The profile shows about 260,000 clones, 86% of them singletons. Material for sequencing was PBMCs or T cells enriched from blood (not recorded which). This sequence originates from a woman aged 45-65 years who had recovered from COVID-19. The V and J genes are TRBV27 and TRBJ2-7, with 9 bases aligning to TRBD2. CDR3 amino acids: CASSLRTSAFSYEQYF. In DNA form, the CDR3 reads TGTGCCAGCAGTCTCCGGACTAGCGCGTTCTCCTACGAGCAGTACTTC.